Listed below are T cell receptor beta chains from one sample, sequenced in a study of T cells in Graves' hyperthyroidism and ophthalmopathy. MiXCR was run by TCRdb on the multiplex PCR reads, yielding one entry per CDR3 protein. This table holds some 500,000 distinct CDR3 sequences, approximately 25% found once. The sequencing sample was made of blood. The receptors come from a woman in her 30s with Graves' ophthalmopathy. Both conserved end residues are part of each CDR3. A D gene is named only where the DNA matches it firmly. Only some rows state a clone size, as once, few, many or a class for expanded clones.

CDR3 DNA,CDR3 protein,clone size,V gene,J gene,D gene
TGTGCCACCGGGAACTCCTACGAGCAGTACTTC,CATGNSYEQYF,many,TRBV10-3,TRBJ2-7,-
TGTGCCAGCAGCTTAGACGGGGAATCGGCTTATCAGCCCCAGCATTTT,CASSLDGESAYQPQHF,-,TRBV11-1,TRBJ1-5,-
TGTGCCAGCAGGAGCGGGGACATCCTGAGGCCCCAGCATTTT,CASRSGDILRPQHF,-,TRBV28,TRBJ1-5,-
TGCGCCAGCAGCCAAGGTGCGGGACCTGAAGAGACCCAGTACTTC,CASSQGAGPEETQYF,many,TRBV4-3,TRBJ2-5,-
TGCAGTGGGGCGGACAGGAGGAACTATGGCTACACCTTC,CSGADRRNYGYTF,many,TRBV20-1,TRBJ1-2,TRBD1
TGTGCCAGCACCTCCCGGGACTTATCTAATGAGCAGTTCTTC,CASTSRDLSNEQFF,-,TRBV11-2,TRBJ2-1,-
TGTGCCAGCAGCTTTAACCCTAGCGGGGGCTACGAGCAGTACTTC,CASSFNPSGGYEQYF,few,TRBV11-2,TRBJ2-7,TRBD2
TGTGCCAGCAGATCCGGGACAGGCGATAACTATGGCTACACCTTC,CASRSGTGDNYGYTF,many,TRBV6-1,TRBJ1-2,TRBD1
TGTGCCAGCAGCTCGACTCTGGGGGCGGGGAACACTGAAGCTTTCTTT,CASSSTLGAGNTEAFF,many,TRBV7-8,TRBJ1-1,-
TGCAGCGTTTTGGGACAGGGGTTCGAGCAGTACTTC,CSVLGQGFEQYF,-,TRBV29-1,TRBJ2-7,TRBD1
TGTGCCAGCAGTTACGTAGGGAGGAGCGGGGAGCTGTTTTTT,CASSYVGRSGELFF,many,TRBV6-5,TRBJ2-2,-
TGTGCCAGCAGCCAGGGACCGCTGTTCACTGAAGCTTTCTTT,CASSQGPLFTEAFF,-,TRBV7-9,TRBJ1-1,-
TGCAGTGCTTCCGGACTAGTCTACGAGCAGTACTTC,CSASGLVYEQYF,-,TRBV20-1,TRBJ2-7,TRBD2
TGTGCCAGCTCACCACCGACGGGGACCCAGTACTTC,CASSPPTGTQYF,few,TRBV18,TRBJ2-5,-
TGCGCCAGCAGCCAAGAATATCAGAACACTGAAGCTTTCTTT,CASSQEYQNTEAFF,many,TRBV4-3,TRBJ1-1,-
TGCAGTGCTAGAGATATGGTAAAGGACACTGAAGCTTTCTTT,CSARDMVKDTEAFF,many,TRBV20-1,TRBJ1-1,-